Listed below are T cell receptor beta chains from one sample, sequenced in a study of CD8 T cells in Susac syndrome. TCRdb re-derived calls from the immunoSEQ multiplex PCR reads in MiXCR, one entry per CDR3 protein. The table has more than 100,000 distinct CDR3 sequences, 90% to 95% seen once; the top ten hold more than 0.095%. Sequencing input: CD4+ T cells from PBMCs. All receptors derive from a human donor in good health. Each CDR3 is given with its conserved first and last residue. The order of the fields is clone size, J gene, CDR3 length, D gene, V gene, CDR3 protein, CDR3 DNA. D genes are given only for firm matches. Clone size is shown for a subset of rows, as once, few, many or a class of expanded clone.

-,TRBJ1-4,15,-,TRBV3-1,CASSYFDRHNEKLFF,TGTGCCAGCAGCTATTTTGACAGGCATAATGAAAAACTGTTTTTT
-,TRBJ2-5,14,-,TRBV29-1,CSVGGRTFMETQYF,TGCAGCGTGGGGGGACGGACGTTCATGGAGACCCAGTACTTC
-,TRBJ1-2,14,-,TRBV5-1,CASRIGDRPEGYTF,TGCGCCAGCCGTATTGGGGACCGCCCAGAGGGCTACACCTTC
-,TRBJ1-1,15,TRBD1,TRBV10-3,CAISARDSTHTEAFF,TGTGCCATCAGCGCCCGGGACAGCACTCACACTGAAGCTTTCTTT
-,TRBJ2-7,15,TRBD1,TRBV28,CASSFSGTGRYEQYF,TGTGCCAGCAGTTTCTCCGGGACAGGGAGATACGAGCAGTACTTC
-,TRBJ2-7,13,TRBD2,TRBV5-1,CASSLVSSGWQYF,TGCGCCAGCAGCTTGGTGTCTAGCGGATGGCAGTACTTC
-,TRBJ2-7,13,TRBD1,TRBV3-1,CASSHLQGGEQYF,TGTGCCAGCAGCCATCTACAGGGGGGCGAGCAGTACTTC
-,TRBJ2-1,15,TRBD2,TRBV5-8,CASSLQAGASNEQFF,TGTGCCAGCAGCTTACAAGCGGGAGCCTCAAATGAGCAGTTCTTC
few,TRBJ2-7,11,-,TRBV19,CASSSRGEQYF,TGTGCCAGTAGTAGCCGGGGCGAGCAGTACTTC
-,TRBJ2-1,13,-,TRBV3-1,CASSRTSYNEQFF,TGTGCCAGCAGCCGGACAAGCTACAATGAGCAGTTCTTC
-,TRBJ2-1,12,-,TRBV19,CASSTFIDEQFF,TGTGCCAGTAGTACATTCATCGATGAGCAGTTCTTC
-,TRBJ1-5,15,-,TRBV28,CASSSSGYSSQPQHF,TGTGCCAGCAGTTCCAGTGGGTATTCGAGTCAGCCCCAGCATTTT
-,TRBJ1-2,16,-,TRBV7-2,CASSLVPSGQNYGYTF,TGTGCCAGCAGCTTAGTCCCCTCAGGACAGAACTATGGCTACACCTTC
-,TRBJ2-5,17,-,TRBV20-1,CSARDPQVYGQQETQYF,TGCAGTGCTAGAGATCCCCAGGTTTACGGGCAGCAAGAGACCCAGTACTTC
-,TRBJ2-7,15,-,TRBV5-6,CASSLGQASSYEQYF,TGTGCCAGCAGCTTGGGACAGGCTAGCTCCTACGAGCAGTACTTC
-,TRBJ2-7,15,TRBD1,TRBV7-9,CASSPPGQVRNEQYF,TGTGCCAGCAGCCCGCCGGGACAGGTGAGGAACGAGCAGTACTTC
-,TRBJ2-4,17,-,TRBV20-1,CSARDRGTTITKNIQYF,TGCAGTGCTAGAGATCGGGGCACGACGATAACCAAAAACATTCAGTACTTC
-,TRBJ1-1,14,-,TRBV3-1,CASSPGTPGTEAFF,TGTGCCAGCAGCCCAGGGACCCCGGGCACTGAAGCTTTCTTT
-,TRBJ2-7,12,-,TRBV3-1,CASSYPGGEQYF,TGTGCCAGCAGCTACCCCGGAGGTGAGCAGTACTTC
-,TRBJ1-5,16,-,TRBV27,CASSSRGHYSNQPQHF,TGTGCCAGCAGTTCGCGGGGACATTATAGCAATCAGCCCCAGCATTTT
-,TRBJ2-2,16,TRBD2,TRBV5-4,CASSLASGRNTGELFF,TGTGCCAGCAGCTTAGCTAGCGGGAGGAACACCGGGGAGCTGTTTTTT
once,TRBJ2-5,13,TRBD2,TRBV19,CASSDLAGRTQYF,TGTGCCAGCTCCGACCTAGCGGGAAGGACCCAGTACTTC
-,TRBJ1-1,14,-,TRBV29-1,CSVRPGRQNTEAFF,TGCAGCGTTCGTCCGGGACGGCAGAACACTGAAGCTTTCTTT
-,TRBJ2-3,16,-,TRBV18,CASSPPGVTGVNTQYF,TGTGCCAGCTCACCACCGGGGGTAACGGGAGTGAATACGCAGTATTTT
-,TRBJ1-5,14,TRBD1,TRBV5-5,CASSYGQGSQPQHF,TGTGCCAGCAGCTACGGACAGGGGAGTCAGCCCCAGCATTTT
once,TRBJ2-3,15,TRBD1,TRBV7-9,CASSEGAGGADTQYF,TGTGCCAGCAGCGAGGGGGCAGGTGGCGCAGATACGCAGTATTTT
once,TRBJ2-1,13,-,TRBV6-6,CASSSWPVEEQFF,TGTGCCAGCAGTTCGTGGCCGGTGGAGGAGCAGTTCTTC
-,TRBJ2-7,12,-,TRBV25-1,CASSELGDEQYF,TGTGCCAGCAGTGAATTAGGGGACGAGCAGTACTTC
-,TRBJ1-1,15,-,TRBV7-8,CASSRVGGAVTEAFF,TGTGCCAGCAGTCGGGTGGGGGGGGCGGTCACTGAAGCTTTCTTT